This T cell receptor (beta chain) was found in a study of blood T cell repertoires in COVID-19. TCRdb's copy holds only in-frame clones and misses some; the assay was immunoSEQ multiplex PCR. The data hold some 140,000 clones, with around 90% observed a single time. CDR3 length equals 15 residues. Germline values: CDR1 SGDLS, CDR2 YYNGEE. Losses at the gene ends were 3 bases for V and 2 bases for J; bases not matched to a gene: 7. The receptor's source is a man aged 50 or older with acute or convalescent COVID-19. J is TRBJ2-5 and V is TRBV9, with TRBD2 identical over 7 bases. Sequencing input: peripheral blood. The CDR3, as DNA: TGTGCCAGCAGCGCAAGCGGGGCAACTCAAGAGACCCAGTACTTC. Residues: CASSASGATQETQYF.